This T cell receptor beta chain was identified during a study of cytomegalovirus exposure and HLA in healthy donors. Note on this clone: What it recognizes is unknown.

V shed 7 bases and J 4 bases; nucleotides not matched to a gene: 6. The CDR3 is made up of 14 amino acids. The germline gives CDR1 SNHLY, CDR2 FYNNEI. Study-level results: In a later analysis, DRB1 alleles had the most associated TCRs; HLA-C alleles the fewest.

Primers included in the PCR were 60 Vbeta and 13 Jbeta primers. Sequenced by immunoSEQ multiplex PCR; TCRdb stores in-frame clones only, minus some. The sample yields about 130,000 clones, roughly 76% seen once. The receptor was isolated from an older woman in good health and CMV-seropositive. Sequences were obtained from PBMCs. This chain uses TRBV2 with TRBJ2-2; TRBD1 agrees at 7 bases. The CDR3 DNA reads TGTGCCAGCAAGACCGGGACAGTCACCGGGGAGCTGTTTTTT. Protein product: CASKTGTVTGELFF. The complete variable domain, with remaining parts taken from reference TRBV2 and TRBJ2-2, reads EPEVTQTPSHQVTQMGQEVILRCVPISNHLYFYWYRQILGQKVEFLVSFYNNEISEKSEIFDDQFSVERPDGSNFTLKIRSTKLEDSAMYFCASKTGTVTGELFFGEGSRLTVL.